This T cell receptor beta chain is drawn from a study of identical twins. TCRdb reprocessed the 5' RACE reads with MiXCR, giving one entry per CDR3 protein. The sample yields 700,000 or so distinct CDR3 sequences, 21% seen once. Notes on the study in general: Beta out-of-frame twin sharing showed a weaker excess.

This clonotype was recorded many times. The target antigen is unknown. Per germline, CDR1 SGHDT and CDR2 YYEEEE. The CDR3 is made up of 16 amino acids. Trimming shortened V by 2 bases and J by 0 bases, and 9 bases separated the two germline ends. These same records also appear under a second study, on T cells expressing NK-cell markers. From that paper: A few donors' CD3+CD56-NKG2C+ cells were dominated by the same clonotypes.

This receptor was identified in a woman between 18 and 29 years old in good health. The sequencing sample was made of PBMCs. V usage is TRBV5-6 and J usage is TRBJ2-6; D not certain. As DNA, the CDR3 is TGTGCCAGCAGCTTAGGCGACGGCTCTGGGGCCAACGTCCTGACTTTC. It encodes CASSLGDGSGANVLTF.